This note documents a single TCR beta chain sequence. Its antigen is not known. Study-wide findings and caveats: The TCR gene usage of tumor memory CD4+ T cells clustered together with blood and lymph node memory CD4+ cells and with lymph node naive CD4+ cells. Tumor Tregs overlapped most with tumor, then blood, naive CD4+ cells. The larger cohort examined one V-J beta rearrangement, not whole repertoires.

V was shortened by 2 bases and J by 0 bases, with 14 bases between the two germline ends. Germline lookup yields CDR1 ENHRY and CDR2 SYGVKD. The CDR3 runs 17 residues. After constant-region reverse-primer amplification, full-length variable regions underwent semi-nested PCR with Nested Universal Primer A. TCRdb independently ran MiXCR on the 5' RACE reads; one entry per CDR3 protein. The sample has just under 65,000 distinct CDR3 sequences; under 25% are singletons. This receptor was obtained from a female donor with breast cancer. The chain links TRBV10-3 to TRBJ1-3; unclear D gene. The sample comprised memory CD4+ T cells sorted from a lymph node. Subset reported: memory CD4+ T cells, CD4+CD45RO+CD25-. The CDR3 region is CAISEHGVSHSGNTIYF. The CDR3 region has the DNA TGTGCCATCAGTGAGCATGGGGTCTCCCACTCTGGAAACACCATATATTTT.